This T cell receptor beta chain was recorded in a study of T-cell memory formation after mild COVID-19. Study outcomes and limitations: Most CD4+ clones that shrank were in CM and EM, while CD8+ ones turned up in EMRA.

Each CDR3 protein is one row after TCRdb ran MiXCR on the 5' RACE reads. The sample carries approximately 210,000 distinct CDR3 sequences, approximately 20% recorded once. This clonotype was counted ten times or more. Its antigen remains unknown. V dropped 6 bases and J dropped 0 bases, with 6 bases sitting between them. CDR1 is SNHLY, CDR2 FYNNEI, per germline. There are 12 residues in the CDR3. This sequence was found in an adult woman who had mild COVID-19 (a few samples of this study predate the infection). Cell type and time point are not known. Sequenced sample: PBMCs or a T cell subset sorted from them (not recorded which). This sequence joins TRBV2 and TRBJ2-7; D unclear. The CDR3 DNA follows: TGTGCCAGCAGGCTTAGCTCCTACGAGCAGTACTTC. Translated, it gives CASRLSSYEQYF.